The 30 T cell receptor beta chains listed next were all sequenced from one sample in a study of blood T cell repertoires in COVID-19. Only in-frame clones appear in the TCRdb table, and some are missing; sequencing was by immunoSEQ multiplex PCR. The sample lists approximately 170,000 clones; approximately 80% were seen once. The specimen sequenced was peripheral blood. The receptors shown here come from a woman between 50 and 59 years old with acute or convalescent COVID-19.

The chain combines TRBV5-1 with TRBJ2-1; D is uncertain. V was trimmed by 5 bases and J by 9 bases, leaving 18 bases between them. The CDR3 length is 14 residues. The V gene's germline CDR1 is SGHRS and CDR2 YFSETQ. The DNA for the CDR3 is TGCGCCAGCAGTTTTTTCGACTTAGCCCGTGAGCAGTTCTTC. This translates into CASSFFDLAREQFF.

The J gene is TRBJ2-2, the V gene TRBV6-5; the match to TRBD1 covers 7 bases. V lost 5 bases, J lost 2 bases, and 2 bases stayed unmatched. This CDR3 has 14 residues. CDR1 and CDR2 from the germline V gene are MNHEY and SVGAGI. The DNA of the CDR3 is TGTGCCAGCAGTAGGGGGCGAAACACCGGGGAGCTGTTTTTT. Translation: CASSRGRNTGELFF.

The CDR3 spells CSVNDRGDTEAFF. The CDR3 region has the DNA TGCAGCGTAAACGACAGGGGGGACACTGAAGCTTTCTTT. The rearrangement uses TRBV29-1 and TRBJ1-1, with 9 bases lining up with TRBD1. J gave up 3 bases and V 6 bases, and 5 bases lay outside the gene matches. The CDR3 contains 13 residues. Per germline, CDR1 SQVTM and CDR2 ANQGSEA.

V gene TRBV7-9 combines with J gene TRBJ2-5; 7 bases are a match to TRBD2. The CDR3 is made up of 14 amino acids. With V trimmed by 5 bases and J by 5 bases, 8 bases remained unmatched. Germline V gene sequence: CDR1 SEHNR, CDR2 FQNEAQ (reference sequence). CDR3 residues: CASSLSAGGETQYF. Here the CDR3 DNA reads TGTGCCAGCAGCCTATCGGCCGGGGGGGAGACCCAGTACTTC.

The chain is built from TRBV19 and TRBJ1-1, with D unclear. V was trimmed by 3 bases and J by 0 bases, leaving 8 bases between them. Germline CDR1 reads LNHDA; CDR2 reads SQIVND (reference sequence). The CDR3 spans 14 residues. CDR3 residues: CASSMVGVNTEAFF. Here the CDR3 DNA reads TGTGCCAGTAGTATGGTCGGGGTGAACACTGAAGCTTTCTTT.

This rearrangement joins TRBV2 to TRBJ1-6; unclear D gene. V was clipped by 10 bases and J by 7 bases, with 17 bases between them. Germline CDR1 reads SNHLY; CDR2 reads FYNNEI. The length of the CDR3 is 14 residues. The DNA for the CDR3 is TGTGCCAAGAGGCCACCGGGAAGCAATTCACCCCTCCACTTT. Translation gives CAKRPPGSNSPLHF.

The chain combines TRBV5-6 with TRBJ2-1; 7 bases match TRBD1. Trimming took 5 bases from V and 7 from J; bases not matched to a gene: 15. Germline V gene sequence: CDR1 SGHDT, CDR2 YYEEEE. This CDR3 spans 16 amino acids. The CDR3 nucleotides read TGTGCCAGCAGTTCGGGACAGTCGAGGTCGGTGAATGAGCAGTTCTTC. The encoded protein is CASSSGQSRSVNEQFF.

The chain joins TRBV19 to TRBJ1-5, with D unclear. Trimming took 5 bases from V and 5 from J, leaving 13 bases between them. This CDR3 is 14 amino acids long. CDR1 is LNHDA and CDR2 is SQIVND in the germline V gene (reference sequence). The DNA of the CDR3 is TGTGCCAGTAGTCCGAGGAGGGCGGATCAGCCCCAGCATTTT. The encoded protein is CASSPRRADQPQHF. Variable domain in full (rest from reference TRBV19 and TRBJ1-5): DGGITQSPKYLFRKEGQNVTLSCEQNLNHDAMYWYRQDPGQGLRLIYYSQIVNDFQKGDIAEGYSVSREKKESFPLTVTSAQKNPTAFYLCASSPRRADQPQHFGDGTRLSIL.

The chain uses TRBV7-6 and TRBJ1-1; a possible D gene is TRBD1 (5 bases). The CDR3 loop spans 16 amino acids. V was cut by 5 bases and J by 0 bases, with 16 bases left in between. Per the germline V gene, CDR1 is SGHVS and CDR2 is FNYEAQ. The CDR3 bases are TGTGCCAGCAGCCCCACCCAGGGCGACATGAACACTGAAGCTTTCTTT. Protein sequence: CASSPTQGDMNTEAFF.

The chain links TRBV7-2 to TRBJ2-1, with D perhaps TRBD2 (6 bases). The V and J ends lost 3 bases and 5 bases respectively, with 11 bases between them. CDR3 length: 14 amino acids. Germline V gene sequence: CDR1 SGHTA, CDR2 FQGNSA. The CDR3 sequence is CASSFAGMNNEQFF. In DNA form, the CDR3 reads TGTGCCAGCAGCTTCGCGGGGATGAACAATGAGCAGTTCTTC.

V and J are TRBV7-2 and TRBJ1-5; a weak D match, TRBD1 (5 bases). Between the trimmed V and J ends, which lost 0 bases and 0 bases, there was a span of 12 bases. The CDR3 is made up of 17 amino acids. Per the germline V gene, CDR1 is SGHTA and CDR2 is FQGNSA. For the CDR3, the DNA is TGTGCCAGCAGCTTAGCGCAGGGTTGGGATAGCAATCAGCCCCAGCATTTT. As protein: CASSLAQGWDSNQPQHF.

This rearrangement joins TRBV12-3 or TRBV12-4 to TRBJ1-1, with a possible D match to TRBD1 (5 bases). The CDR3 consists of 13 residues. The V and J ends lost 0 bases and 7 bases respectively, with 9 bases between them. The CDR3 region is CASSLAVGGEAFF. CDR3 DNA sequence: TGTGCCAGCAGTTTAGCAGTCGGGGGTGAAGCTTTCTTT.

This chain links TRBV6-5 with TRBJ2-7; D may be TRBD1 (6 bases). V lost 2 bases and J 6 bases, leaving 14 bases between the germline ends. CDR1 is MNHEY, CDR2 SVGAGI, per germline. CDR3 length: 14 amino acids. CDR3 loop: CASSYNPLTGEQYF. CDR3 in DNA: TGTGCCAGCAGTTACAACCCATTGACAGGCGAGCAGTACTTC.

V and J are TRBV11-2 and TRBJ2-7; a weak D match, TRBD1 (5 bases). Germline-derived CDR1 and CDR2 are SGHAT and FQNNGV. This CDR3 has 15 amino acids. V was cut by 0 bases and J by 5 bases, with 14 bases left in between. Here the CDR3 reads CASSLDSQGWNEQYF. The CDR3 DNA reads TGTGCCAGCAGCTTAGATTCCCAGGGCTGGAACGAGCAGTACTTC.

The chain uses TRBV7-2 and TRBJ2-5; 7 nucleotides agree with TRBD1. The germline gives CDR1 SGHTA, CDR2 FQGNSA. The CDR3 has 15 residues. The trim removed 1 base at V and 1 base at J, leaving 3 bases unmatched. The CDR3, as DNA: TGTGCCAGCAGCTTAGGCCCAGGGGGCCAAGAGACCCAGTACTTC. Translation: CASSLGPGGQETQYF.

The chain recombines TRBV5-1 with TRBJ1-6, with 8 nucleotides matching TRBD1. V was clipped by 5 bases and J by 7 bases; unmatched bases: 8. Looked up from germline, CDR1 is SGHRS and CDR2 is YFSETQ. CDR3 length: 15 residues. The CDR3 reads CASRDRGQGNSPLHF. The CDR3 region has the DNA TGCGCCAGCAGGGATAGAGGACAGGGAAATTCACCCCTCCACTTT.

The chain links TRBV28 to TRBJ2-1; no firm D call. Germline CDR1 MDHEN, CDR2 SYDVKM. This CDR3 comprises 11 residues. V lost 5 bases and J lost 12, with 11 bases in between. As DNA, the CDR3 is TGTGCCAGCAGTCTCACCCGAGCGCAGTTCTTC. Protein sequence: CASSLTRAQFF.

The chain carries TRBV6-5 and TRBJ2-2; 7 nucleotides match TRBD1. Germline lookup yields CDR1 MNHEY and CDR2 SVGAGI. The CDR3 is 14 residues long. The J segment lost 3 bases and the V segment lost 6 bases, leaving 4 bases of the junction unmatched. The CDR3 nucleotides read TGTGCCAGCAGCCGTGACAGGGACACCGGGGAGCTGTTTTTT. Its translation: CASSRDRDTGELFF.

This clone was seen a handful of times. The gene calls are TRBV9 and TRBJ2-7; 9 bases line up with TRBD1. This CDR3 spans 15 amino acids. Germline V gene sequence: CDR1 SGDLS, CDR2 YYNGEE. J gave up 5 bases and V 4 bases, and 10 bases lay outside the gene matches. The CDR3: CASSPVGQGNNEQYF. As DNA, the CDR3 is TGTGCCAGCAGCCCCGTAGGACAGGGGAACAACGAGCAGTACTTC.

The V call is TRBV30, the J call TRBJ2-1; 16 nucleotides line up with TRBD2. CDR1 is GTSNPN, CDR2 SVGIG, per germline (reference sequence). V gave up 8 bases and J gave up 1 base; unmatched junction bases: 14. This CDR3 spans 19 amino acids. In nucleotides, the CDR3 is TGTGCCAGCACCTCCTCGGGACTAGCGGGAGGGGGTTCCTACAATGAGCAGTTCTTC. Its translation is CASTSSGLAGGGSYNEQFF.

The chain links TRBV7-2 to TRBJ2-2; D gene ambiguous. In germline, CDR1 is SGHTA, CDR2 FQGNSA. V was pared by 4 bases and J by 0 bases, with 3 bases between. The CDR3 totals 13 residues. The DNA of the CDR3 is TGTGCCAGCAGCTCTTCGAACACCGGGGAGCTGTTTTTT. Translated: CASSSSNTGELFF.

V usage is TRBV19 and J usage is TRBJ2-5; 7 bases fit TRBD1. The CDR3 spans 16 residues. Germline CDR1 is LNHDA and CDR2 is SQIVND (reference sequence). V trimming: 4 bases; J trimming: 0 bases; junction bases outside the gene matches: 8. CDR3 nucleotide sequence: TGTGCCAGTAGTAGGTACCGGGACAGTGACCAAGAGACCCAGTACTTC. Amino acid sequence: CASSRYRDSDQETQYF.

This clone was detected only once. The CDR3 spells CASSSPTGTGGGGIQYF. The CDR3 bases are TGTGCCAGCAGTTCTCCAACCGGGACAGGGGGCGGTGGCATTCAGTACTTC. V gene TRBV28 combines with J gene TRBJ2-4; 12 bases align to TRBD1. The CDR3 has 17 residues. With 4 bases clipped from V and 9 bases from J, the junction kept 13 bases outside the gene matches. Germline lookup yields CDR1 MDHEN and CDR2 SYDVKM. Full variable domain (remainder filled in from reference TRBV28 and TRBJ2-4): DVKVTQSSRYLVKRTGEKVFLECVQDMDHENMFWYRQDPGLGLRLIYFSYDVKMKEKGDIPEGYSVSREKKERFSLILESASTNQTSMYLCASSSPTGTGGGGIQYFGAGTRLSVL.

CDR3 region: CASSAGLASEQYF. DNA for the CDR3: TGTGCCAGCAGCGCGGGACTAGCGAGCGAGCAGTACTTC. This chain links TRBV5-6 with TRBJ2-7; TRBD2 matches 10 bases. CDR3 length: 13 amino acids. Germline CDR1 is SGHDT and CDR2 is YYEEEE. After removal of 4 bases from V and 6 bases from J, the junction contained 4 bases not matched to a gene. Variable domain in full (rest from reference TRBV5-6 and TRBJ2-7): DAGVTQSPTHLIKTRGQQVTLRCSPKSGHDTVSWYQQALGQGPQFIFQYYEEEERQRGNFPDRFSGHQFPNYSSELNVNALLLGDSALYLCASSAGLASEQYFGPGTRLTVT.

The genes are TRBV7-9 and TRBJ1-1; TRBD1 matches 8 bases. The trim removed 2 bases at V and 0 bases at J, leaving 2 bases unmatched. There are 15 residues in the CDR3. Germline values: CDR1 SEHNR, CDR2 FQNEAQ (reference sequence). CDR3 sequence (DNA): TGTGCCAGCAGCTTATCGGGACAGGTGAACACTGAAGCTTTCTTT. It translates to CASSLSGQVNTEAFF.

V gene TRBV6-6 combines with J gene TRBJ1-1, with 7 bases that match TRBD1. CDR1 is MNHNY, CDR2 SVGAGI, per germline (reference sequence). J was trimmed by 1 base and V by 0 bases; bases with no gene match: 2. The CDR3 totals 15 residues. The CDR3 protein is CASSYSAGGNTEAFF. As DNA, the CDR3 is TGTGCCAGCAGTTACTCGGCAGGGGGGAACACTGAAGCTTTCTTT.

This chain uses TRBV15 with TRBJ1-4; D unclear. Between the trimmed V and J ends, which lost 1 base and 5 bases, there was a span of 8 bases. CDR3 length: 14 amino acids. Germline CDR1 is LNHNV and CDR2 is YYDKDF (reference sequence). The CDR3 is CATSRVSRNEKLFF. DNA for the CDR3: TGTGCCACCAGCAGAGTCAGCAGGAATGAAAAACTGTTTTTT.

The CDR3 nucleotides are TGCGCCAGCAGTGACTCGGGACAGCTGTACAATGAGCAGTTCTTC. The encoded protein is CASSDSGQLYNEQFF. The chain joins TRBV10-2 to TRBJ2-1; TRBD1 matches 7 bases. Germline V lookup: CDR1 WSHSY, CDR2 SAAADI. With 3 bases clipped from V and 4 bases from J, the junction kept 6 bases outside the gene matches. This CDR3 comprises 15 residues.

The table lists this clone with a count of one. V and J are TRBV6-4 and TRBJ1-2; D may be TRBD1 (6 bases). This CDR3 is built from 13 residues. Looked up from germline, CDR1 is MRHNA and CDR2 is SNTAGT. With 9 bases removed from V and 0 bases from J, the gap between germline ends came to 11 bases. The CDR3 DNA follows: TGTGCCAGTCGGGACACCTCTAACTATGGCTACACCTTC. Translation gives CASRDTSNYGYTF.

In the case of this clone: One end of the junction varies from germline; a read error may be responsible. The CDR3 DNA sequence: TGTGCCAGCAGTTCCGGGACAGGGGGCGTTCTTTTT. Protein product: CASSSGTGGVLF. The genes are TRBV12-3 or TRBV12-4 and TRBJ2-3; 12 positions match TRBD1. The CDR3 loop spans 12 amino acids.